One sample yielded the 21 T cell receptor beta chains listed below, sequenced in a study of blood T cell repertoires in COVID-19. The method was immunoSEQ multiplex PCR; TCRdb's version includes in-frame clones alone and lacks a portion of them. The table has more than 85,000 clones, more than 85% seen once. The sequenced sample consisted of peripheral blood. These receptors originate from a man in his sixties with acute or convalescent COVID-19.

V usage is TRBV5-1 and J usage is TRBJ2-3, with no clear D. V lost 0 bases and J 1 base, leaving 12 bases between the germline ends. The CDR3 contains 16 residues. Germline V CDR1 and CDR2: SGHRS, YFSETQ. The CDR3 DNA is TGCGCCAGCAGCTTGGGGTCTGCGAGCGGCACAGATACGCAGTATTTT. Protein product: CASSLGSASGTDTQYF.

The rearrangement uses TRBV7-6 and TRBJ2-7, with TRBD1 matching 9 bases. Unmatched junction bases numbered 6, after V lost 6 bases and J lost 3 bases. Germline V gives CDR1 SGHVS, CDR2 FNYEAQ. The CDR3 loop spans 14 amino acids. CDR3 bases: TGTGCCAGCAGTCTGACGGACAGGGGCTACGAGCAGTACTTC. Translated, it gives CASSLTDRGYEQYF.

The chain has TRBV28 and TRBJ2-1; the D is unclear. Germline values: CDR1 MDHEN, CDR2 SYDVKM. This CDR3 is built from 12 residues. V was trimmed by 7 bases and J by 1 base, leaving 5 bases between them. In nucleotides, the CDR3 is TGTGCCAGCAAGGAGTCCTACAATGAGCAGTTCTTC. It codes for CASKESYNEQFF. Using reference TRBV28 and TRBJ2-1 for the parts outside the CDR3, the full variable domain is DVKVTQSSRYLVKRTGEKVFLECVQDMDHENMFWYRQDPGLGLRLIYFSYDVKMKEKGDIPEGYSVSREKKERFSLILESASTNQTSMYLCASKESYNEQFFGPGTRLTVL.

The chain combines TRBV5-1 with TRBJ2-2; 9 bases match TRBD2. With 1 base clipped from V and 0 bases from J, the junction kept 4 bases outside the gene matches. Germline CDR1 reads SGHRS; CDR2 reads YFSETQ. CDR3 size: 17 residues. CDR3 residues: CASSLFSSGANTGELFF. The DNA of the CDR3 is TGCGCCAGCAGCTTGTTCTCTAGCGGGGCGAACACCGGGGAGCTGTTTTTT.

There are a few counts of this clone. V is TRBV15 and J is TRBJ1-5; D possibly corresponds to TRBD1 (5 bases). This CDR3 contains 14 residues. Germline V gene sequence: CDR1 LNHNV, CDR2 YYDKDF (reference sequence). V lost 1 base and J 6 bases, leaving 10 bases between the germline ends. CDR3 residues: CATSRGQSTQPQHF. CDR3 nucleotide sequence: TGTGCCACCAGCAGAGGACAGTCCACTCAGCCCCAGCATTTT.

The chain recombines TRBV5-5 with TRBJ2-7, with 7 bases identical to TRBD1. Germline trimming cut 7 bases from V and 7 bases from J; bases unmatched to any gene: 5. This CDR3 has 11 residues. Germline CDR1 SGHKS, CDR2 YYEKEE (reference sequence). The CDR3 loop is CASGTDREQYF. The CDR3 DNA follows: TGTGCCAGCGGGACAGACCGTGAGCAGTACTTC.

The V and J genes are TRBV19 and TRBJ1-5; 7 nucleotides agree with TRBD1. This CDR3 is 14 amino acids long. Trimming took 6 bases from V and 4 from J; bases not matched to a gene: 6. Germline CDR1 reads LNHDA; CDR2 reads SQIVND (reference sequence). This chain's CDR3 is CASRKTGANQPQHF. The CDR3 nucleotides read TGTGCCAGTAGGAAAACAGGGGCGAATCAGCCCCAGCATTTT.

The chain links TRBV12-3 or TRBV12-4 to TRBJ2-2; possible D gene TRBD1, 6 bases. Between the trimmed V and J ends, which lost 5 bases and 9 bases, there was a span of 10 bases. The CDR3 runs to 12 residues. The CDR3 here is CASSLQGRELFF. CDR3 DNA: TGTGCCAGCAGTCTCCAGGGGAGGGAGCTGTTTTTT.

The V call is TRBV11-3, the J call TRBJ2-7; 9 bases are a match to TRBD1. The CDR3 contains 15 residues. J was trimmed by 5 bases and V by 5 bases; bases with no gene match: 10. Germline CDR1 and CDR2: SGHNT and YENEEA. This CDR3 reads CASSPRTGAPNEQYV. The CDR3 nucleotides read TGTGCCAGCAGCCCCCGGACAGGGGCTCCTAACGAGCAGTACGTC.

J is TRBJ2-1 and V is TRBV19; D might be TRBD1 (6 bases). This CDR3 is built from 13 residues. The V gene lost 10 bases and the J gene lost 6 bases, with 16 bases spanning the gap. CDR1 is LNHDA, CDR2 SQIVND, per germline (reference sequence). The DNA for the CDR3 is TGTGCCACAAAGGGACACTCCACCAATGAGCAGTTCTTC. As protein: CATKGHSTNEQFF.

The CDR3 here is CASSLDLGAAGNTIYF. CDR3 nucleotides: TGCGCCAGCAGCTTGGATCTGGGGGCTGCTGGAAACACCATATATTTT. The chain has TRBV5-1 and TRBJ1-3; D is perhaps TRBD1 (6 bases). V gave up 0 bases and J gave up 2 bases, with 12 bases separating them. Germline V gene lookup returns CDR1 SGHRS and CDR2 YFSETQ. The CDR3 is made up of 16 amino acids. Looking up the rest from reference TRBV5-1 and TRBJ1-3 gives the full variable domain: KAGVTQTPRYLIKTRGQQVTLSCSPISGHRSVSWYQQTPGQGLQFLFEYFSETQRNKGNFPGRFSGRQFSNSRSEMNVSTLELGDSALYLCASSLDLGAAGNTIYFGEGSWLTVV.

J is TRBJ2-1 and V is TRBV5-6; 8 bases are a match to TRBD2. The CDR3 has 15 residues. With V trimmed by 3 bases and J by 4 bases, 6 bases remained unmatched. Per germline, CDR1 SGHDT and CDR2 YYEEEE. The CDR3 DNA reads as TGTGCCAGCAGCTGGAGCGGGAGCGTATACAATGAGCAGTTCTTC. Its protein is CASSWSGSVYNEQFF.

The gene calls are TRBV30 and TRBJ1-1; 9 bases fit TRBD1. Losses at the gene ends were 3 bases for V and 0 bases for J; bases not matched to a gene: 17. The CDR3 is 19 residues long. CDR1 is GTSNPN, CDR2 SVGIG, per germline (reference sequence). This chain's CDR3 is CAWRLSPRGTGRVNTEAFF. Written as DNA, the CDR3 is TGTGCCTGGAGATTGTCCCCACGCGGGACAGGGAGAGTGAACACTGAAGCTTTCTTT.

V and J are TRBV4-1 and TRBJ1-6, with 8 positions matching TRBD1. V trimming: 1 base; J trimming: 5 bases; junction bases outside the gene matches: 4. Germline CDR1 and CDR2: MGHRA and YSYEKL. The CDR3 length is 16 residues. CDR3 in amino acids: CASSQVGQGDNSPLHF. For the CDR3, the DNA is TGCGCCAGCAGCCAAGTTGGACAGGGTGATAATTCACCCCTCCACTTT.

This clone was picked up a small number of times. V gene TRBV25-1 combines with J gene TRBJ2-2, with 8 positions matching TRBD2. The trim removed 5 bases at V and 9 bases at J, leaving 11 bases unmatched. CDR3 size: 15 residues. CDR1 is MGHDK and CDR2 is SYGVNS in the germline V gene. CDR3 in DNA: TGTGCCAGCAGTCATACTAGCGGAGGGGACCGGGAGCTGTTTTTT. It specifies CASSHTSGGDRELFF.

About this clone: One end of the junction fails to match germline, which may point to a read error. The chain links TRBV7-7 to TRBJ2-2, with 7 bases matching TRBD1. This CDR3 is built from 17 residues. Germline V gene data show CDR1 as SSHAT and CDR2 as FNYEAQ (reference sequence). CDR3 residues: CASSLGPRQGNTGELFF. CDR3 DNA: TGTGCTAGCAGCTTGGGGCCTCGACAGGGTAACACCGGGGAGCTGTTTTTT.

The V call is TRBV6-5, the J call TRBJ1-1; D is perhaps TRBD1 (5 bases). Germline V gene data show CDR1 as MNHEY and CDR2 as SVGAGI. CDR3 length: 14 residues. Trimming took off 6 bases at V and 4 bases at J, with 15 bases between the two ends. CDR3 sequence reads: CASRKEGRVTEAFF. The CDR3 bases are TGTGCCAGCAGGAAGGAGGGGAGAGTCACTGAAGCTTTCTTT.

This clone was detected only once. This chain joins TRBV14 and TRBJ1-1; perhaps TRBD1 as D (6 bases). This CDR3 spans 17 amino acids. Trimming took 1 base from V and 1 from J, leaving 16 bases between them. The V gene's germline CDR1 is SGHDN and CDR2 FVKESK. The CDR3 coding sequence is TGTGCCAGCAGCCAAGCCAGGGGACGCTCCCAGAACACTGAAGCTTTCTTT. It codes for CASSQARGRSQNTEAFF.

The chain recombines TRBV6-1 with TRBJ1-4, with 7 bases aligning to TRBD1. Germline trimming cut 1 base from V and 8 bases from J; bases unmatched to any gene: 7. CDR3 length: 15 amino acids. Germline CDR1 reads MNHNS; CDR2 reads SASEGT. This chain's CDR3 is CASSEEAGGGEKLFF. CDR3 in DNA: TGTGCCAGCAGTGAAGAGGCAGGGGGTGGAGAAAAACTGTTTTTT.

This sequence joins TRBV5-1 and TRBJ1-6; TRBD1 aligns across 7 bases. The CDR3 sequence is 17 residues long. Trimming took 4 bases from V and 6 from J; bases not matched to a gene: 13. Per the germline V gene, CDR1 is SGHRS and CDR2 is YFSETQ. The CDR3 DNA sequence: TGCGCCAGCAGCCTTTCGCTACGGACAGGAGTTAATTCACCCCTCCACTTT. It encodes CASSLSLRTGVNSPLHF.

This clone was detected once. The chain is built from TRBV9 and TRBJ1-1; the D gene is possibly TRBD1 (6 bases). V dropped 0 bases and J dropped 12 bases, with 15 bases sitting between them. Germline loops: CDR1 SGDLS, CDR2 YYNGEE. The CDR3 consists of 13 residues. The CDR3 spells CASSVEQWGTTFF. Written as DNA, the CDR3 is TGTGCCAGCAGCGTAGAGCAGTGGGGGACAACTTTCTTT.